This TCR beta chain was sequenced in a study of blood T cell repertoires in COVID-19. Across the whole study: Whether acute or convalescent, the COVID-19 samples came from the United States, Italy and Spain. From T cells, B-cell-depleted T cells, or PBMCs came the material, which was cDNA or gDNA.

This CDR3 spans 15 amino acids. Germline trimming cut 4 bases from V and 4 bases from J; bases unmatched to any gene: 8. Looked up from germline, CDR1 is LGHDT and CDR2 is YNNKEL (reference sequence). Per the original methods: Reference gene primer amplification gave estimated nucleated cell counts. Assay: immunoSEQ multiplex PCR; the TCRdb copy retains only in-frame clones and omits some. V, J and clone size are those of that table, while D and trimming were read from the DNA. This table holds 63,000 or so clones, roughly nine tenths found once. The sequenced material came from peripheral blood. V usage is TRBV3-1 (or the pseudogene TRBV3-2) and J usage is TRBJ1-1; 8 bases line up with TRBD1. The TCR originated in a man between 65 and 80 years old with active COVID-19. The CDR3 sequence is CASSLRTGSGTEAFF. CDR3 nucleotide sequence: TGTGCCAGCAGCCTCCGGACAGGGAGCGGCACTGAAGCTTTCTTT.